This TCR beta chain emerged from a study of molecular identifiers for immune sequencing clone quantification. V was clipped by 3 bases and J by 7 bases; unmatched bases: 10. CDR3 length: 17 amino acids. CDR1 MDHEN and CDR2 SYDVKM come from the germline V gene. Comments on this clonotype: The antigen is unknown. The CDR3 end shows no conserved phenylalanine or tryptophan, and so a read error is likely.

TCRdb reanalysed the PCR reads using MiXCR and keeps one entry per CDR3 protein. The table has approximately 500,000 distinct CDR3 sequences, 25% seen once. Study-wide results and limits: Clones exceeding 20 RNA copies carried over 97% of effector molecules but under 1% of naive-cell molecules. Identical TCR molecules can share a barcode, and this sharing could underestimate highly expanded clone sizes.

The rearrangement links TRBV28 to TRBJ2-7, with TRBD2 matching over 15 bases. This clonotype originated in a human donor in good health. Some libraries in this study had Jurkat cell RNA spiked in. The sample was naive CD8+ T cells from blood, with Jurkat cell RNA spiked in. As to subset: FACS-sorted CD8+CD4-CCR7+CD45RA+ naive T cells. The CDR3 loop is CASSFRGGLAGGGEQYY. The CDR3 DNA sequence: TGTGCCAGCAGTTTTAGGGGGGGACTAGCGGGAGGAGGAGAGCAGTACTAC.